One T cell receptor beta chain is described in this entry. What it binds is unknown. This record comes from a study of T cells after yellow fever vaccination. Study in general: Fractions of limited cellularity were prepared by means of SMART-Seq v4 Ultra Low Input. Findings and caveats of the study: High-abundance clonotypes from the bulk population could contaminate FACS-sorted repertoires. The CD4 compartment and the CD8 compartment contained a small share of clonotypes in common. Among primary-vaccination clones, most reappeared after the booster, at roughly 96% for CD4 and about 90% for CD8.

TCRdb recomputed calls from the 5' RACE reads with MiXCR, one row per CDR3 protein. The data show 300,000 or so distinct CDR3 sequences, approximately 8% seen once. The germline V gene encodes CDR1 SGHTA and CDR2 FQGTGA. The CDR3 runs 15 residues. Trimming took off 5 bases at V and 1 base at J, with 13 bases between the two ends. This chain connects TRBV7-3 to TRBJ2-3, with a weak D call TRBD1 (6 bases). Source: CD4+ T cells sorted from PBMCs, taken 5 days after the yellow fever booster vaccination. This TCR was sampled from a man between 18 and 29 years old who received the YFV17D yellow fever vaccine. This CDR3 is CASSPRRTGTDTQYF. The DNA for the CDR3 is TGTGCCAGCAGCCCAAGGAGGACAGGCACAGATACGCAGTATTTT.